Given below is one T cell receptor (beta chain) in context. This CDR3 contains 14 residues. J lost 4 bases, V lost 0 bases, and 2 bases had no gene match. Germline values: CDR1 SGHRS, CDR2 YFSETQ. The sample originates from a study of blood T cell repertoires in COVID-19. Clones were read by immunoSEQ multiplex PCR, and TCRdb kept only the in-frame ones, dropping some. Here the sample spans approximately 120,000 clones, approximately 90% being singletons. The receptor's source is a human donor in a cohort sampled during active COVID-19. The chain has TRBV5-1 and TRBJ2-3; 7 nucleotides align to TRBD1. The sequenced material came from peripheral blood. Here the CDR3 reads CASSLGTGADTQYF. The CDR3 DNA is TGCGCCAGCAGCTTGGGGACAGGTGCAGATACGCAGTATTTT.